The 8 T cell receptor beta chains below were found in one sample sequenced in a study of technical replicates of blood from several donors (dated by TCRdb to the late 2010s). Library generation was performed with the immunoSEQ multiplex PCR assay. What TCRdb holds here is the immuneACCESS table cut down to in-frame rearrangements. Part of the clones is not present; checked against another copy, under half of the missing clones reflect an unresolved V gene, and the others are unexplained. This sample lists about 70,000 clones; over 85% were detected once. The biggest ten clones account for about 0.4% of the sample. Material: T cells isolated from PBMCs. The receptors derive from a human donor in good health.

CDR3 DNA: TGTGCCAGTAGCCGGGACAGGGAATACGAGCAGTACTTC. It specifies CASSRDREYEQYF. The J gene is TRBJ2-7, the V gene TRBV19, with 9 bases aligning to TRBD1. Looked up from germline, CDR1 is LNHDA and CDR2 is SQIVND (reference sequence). J was trimmed by 4 bases and V by 6 bases; bases with no gene match: 4. CDR3 length: 13 amino acids.

The chain links TRBV7-9 to TRBJ2-7; TRBD2 might be the D (6 bases). The CDR3 has 14 residues. In germline, CDR1 is SEHNR, CDR2 FQNEAQ (reference sequence). Trimming took 0 bases from V and 6 from J, leaving 12 bases between them. CDR3: CASSLAGDGGEQYF. The DNA of the CDR3 is TGTGCCAGCAGCTTAGCGGGGGACGGGGGCGAGCAGTACTTC.

The chain carries TRBV4-3 and TRBJ2-3, with 14 bases matching TRBD2. CDR1 and CDR2 (germline): LGHNA, YSLEER. J gave up 6 bases and V 6 bases, and 14 bases lay outside the gene matches. This CDR3 contains 18 residues. CDR3 in amino acids: CASSPGTSGSSGWDTQYF. DNA for the CDR3: TGCGCCAGCAGTCCCGGGACTAGCGGGAGTAGTGGTTGGGATACGCAGTATTTT.

This chain links TRBV7-6 with TRBJ1-3; no clear D. V lost 2 bases to trimming and J lost 2 bases, with 7 bases between them. Germline CDR1 SGHVS, CDR2 FNYEAQ. This CDR3 region has 14 residues. This CDR3 reads CASSLSQAGNTIYF. For the CDR3, the DNA is TGTGCCAGCAGCTTAAGCCAGGCTGGAAACACCATATATTTT.

The V gene is TRBV5-1, the J gene TRBJ2-1; no clear D gene. V lost 2 bases, J lost 0 bases, and 6 bases lay in between. Germline loops: CDR1 SGHRS, CDR2 YFSETQ. There are 14 residues in the CDR3. CDR3 region: CASSFFSSYNEQFF. The CDR3 nucleotides are TGCGCCAGCAGCTTTTTTAGCTCCTACAATGAGCAGTTCTTC.

The genes are TRBV12-2 and TRBJ1-4; TRBD1, the D gene given by the table, was not confirmed from the DNA. TRBV12-2 is a recognized pseudogene. This CDR3 is built from 20 residues. The CDR3 DNA is TGTGCAAGTCGCTTTTCTCGACGGGACACCGGTTGGGGATTTAATGAAAAACTGTTTTTT. Translating gives CASRFSRRDTGWGFNEKLFF.

The chain recombines TRBV2 with TRBJ2-1; TRBD1 agrees at 7 bases. The V segment lost 6 bases and the J segment 3 bases; nucleotides outside the gene matches: 8. Germline values: CDR1 SNHLY, CDR2 FYNNEI. There are 15 residues in the CDR3. The chain's CDR3 is CASRMDRSSYNEQFF. CDR3 sequence (DNA): TGTGCCAGCAGGATGGACAGGAGCAGCTACAATGAGCAGTTCTTC.

CDR3 sequence reads: CASSLNRVQETQYF. CDR3 DNA sequence: TGTGCCAGCAGCCTAAACAGGGTTCAAGAGACCCAGTACTTC. The chain joins TRBV7-2 to TRBJ2-5; tentatively, D is TRBD1 (6 bases). V dropped 5 bases and J dropped 2 bases, with 12 bases sitting between them. The germline gives CDR1 SGHTA, CDR2 FQGNSA. The CDR3 has 14 amino acids.